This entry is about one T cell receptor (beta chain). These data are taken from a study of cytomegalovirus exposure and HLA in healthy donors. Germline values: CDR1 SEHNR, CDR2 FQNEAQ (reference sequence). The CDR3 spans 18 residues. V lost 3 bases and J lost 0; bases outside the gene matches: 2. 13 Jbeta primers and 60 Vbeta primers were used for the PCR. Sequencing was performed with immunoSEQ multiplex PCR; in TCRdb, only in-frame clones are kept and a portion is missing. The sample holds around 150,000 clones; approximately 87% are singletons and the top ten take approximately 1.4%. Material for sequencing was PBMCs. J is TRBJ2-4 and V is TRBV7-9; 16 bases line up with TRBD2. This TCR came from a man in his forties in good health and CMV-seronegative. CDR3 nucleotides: TGTGCCAGCAGCTTGGGACTAGCGGGGGGGGTAGCCAAAAACATTCAGTACTTC. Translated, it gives CASSLGLAGGVAKNIQYF.